This T cell receptor beta chain is drawn from a study of T cells in Graves' hyperthyroidism and ophthalmopathy. Concerning this clonotype: Its target is unknown.

RNA transcripts gave rise to amplified TCR beta CDR3 regions. The HTBI primer set served for first-round RT-PCR of the TCR CDR3. MiXCR was run by TCRdb on the multiplex PCR reads, yielding one entry per CDR3 protein. Among about 560,000 distinct CDR3 sequences listed, about 45% were seen once. Study conclusions and caveats: From stable hyperthyroidism, ophthalmopathy was set apart by a 13 V-J model.

In patients aged 18 to 65, hyperthyroidism was newly diagnosed, with duration under 2 months. Clinical symptoms, serum thyroxine and TRAb, thyroid ultrasound and orbital computed tomography were used for the diagnoses. From germline, CDR1 is SQVTM and CDR2 ANQGSEA. Between the trimmed V and J ends, which lost 4 bases and 1 base, there was a span of 9 bases. The CDR3 has 13 residues. The clonotype comes from a woman between 18 and 29 years old with Graves' hyperthyroidism. Sequencing input: peripheral blood or thyroid tissue (not recorded which). V usage is TRBV29-1 and J usage is TRBJ2-3, with a possible D match to TRBD2 (5 bases). CDR3 nucleotide sequence: TGCAGCGTTGCCAGCGGCCGCACAGATACGCAGTATTTT. Translated: CSVASGRTDTQYF.